The 28 T cell receptor beta chains given below trace back to one sample, sequenced in a study of radiotherapy plus CTLA-4 blockade in lung cancer. Using immunoSEQ multiplex PCR, the repertoire was profiled, and TCRdb retains in-frame clones only, with some absent. Among about 36,000 clones listed, around 83% were seen once. Sequences were derived from peripheral blood, sampled from a patient treated with radiotherapy plus ipilimumab. These receptors were obtained from a human donor with non-small cell lung cancer who had stable disease on radiotherapy plus ipilimumab.

This clone was detected only once. The chain has TRBV5-1 and TRBJ1-1; tentative D call: TRBD1 (6 bases). The V and J ends lost 0 bases and 1 base respectively, with 10 bases between them. The CDR3 length is 15 residues. Germline CDR1 reads SGHRS; CDR2 reads YFSETQ. The CDR3 spells CASSLAATGNTEAFF. The CDR3 DNA sequence: TGCGCCAGCAGCTTGGCCGCGACAGGGAACACTGAAGCTTTCTTT.

The chain uses TRBV7-8 and TRBJ2-1, with 7 bases lining up with TRBD2. The CDR3 sequence is 14 residues long. After removal of 2 bases from V and 6 bases from J, the junction contained 4 bases not matched to a gene. The germline gives CDR1 SGHVS, CDR2 FQNEAQ. The CDR3 spells CASSLREGTNEQFF. The DNA for the CDR3 is TGTGCCAGCAGCTTAAGGGAGGGGACCAATGAGCAGTTCTTC.

The chain recombines TRBV7-9 with TRBJ2-1, with 9 bases matching TRBD1. The V and J ends lost 6 bases and 4 bases, in that order; junction bases with no gene match: 7. The CDR3 spans 15 residues. The V gene's germline CDR1 is SEHNR and CDR2 FQNEAQ (reference sequence). As DNA, the CDR3 is TGTGCCAGCAGAGAGGGACAGGGAGTGTACAATGAGCAGTTCTTC. Encoded protein: CASREGQGVYNEQFF.

This CDR3 is CASSHIRWETSYEQYF. The CDR3 DNA reads TGTGCCAGCAGCCATATCCGGTGGGAGACCTCCTACGAGCAGTACTTC. The chain joins TRBV7-3 to TRBJ2-7; a weak D match, TRBD2 (5 bases). CDR1 is SGHTA, CDR2 FQGTGA, per germline. The CDR3 is 16 residues long. V lost 5 bases and J lost 0, with 17 bases in between.

This clone is labeled as medium-sized (0.01 to 0.1%). The chain recombines TRBV5-1 with TRBJ1-2; 7 nucleotides align to TRBD1. CDR1 is SGHRS and CDR2 is YFSETQ in the germline V gene. CDR3 length: 13 amino acids. Trimming cost V 3 bases and J 6 bases; bases outside gene matches: 5. CDR3 sequence: CASSSTGIDGYTF. CDR3 nucleotide sequence: TGCGCCAGCAGCTCGACAGGGATCGATGGCTACACCTTC.

The rearrangement joins TRBV7-2 to TRBJ2-4; 8 bases align to TRBD1. The trim removed 1 base at V and 5 bases at J, leaving 10 bases unmatched. The CDR3 totals 17 residues. CDR1 SGHTA and CDR2 FQGNSA come from the germline V gene. The CDR3 coding sequence is TGTGCCAGCAGCTTAGGTTGGACAGGGCCACTGCAAAACATTCAGTACTTC. Its translation is CASSLGWTGPLQNIQYF.

This sequence joins TRBV5-4 and TRBJ2-7; D unclear. This CDR3 is 13 amino acids long. Germline V gene sequence: CDR1 SGHNT, CDR2 YYREEE (reference sequence). Trimming took 3 bases from V and 1 from J, leaving 8 bases between them. In DNA, the CDR3 is TGTGCCAGCAGCTCCAGGATTTCCTACGAGCAGTACTTC. Encoded protein: CASSSRISYEQYF. Full variable domain (missing parts from reference TRBV5-4 and TRBJ2-7): ETGVTQSPTHLIKTRGQQVTLRCSSQSGHNTVSWYQQALGQGPQFIFQYYREEENGRGNFPPRFSGLQFPNYSSELNVNALELDDSALYLCASSSRISYEQYFGPGTRLTVT.

The V gene is TRBV2, the J gene TRBJ2-3, with D possibly TRBD2 on 5 matching bases. The V end lost 2 bases, the J end lost 3 bases, and 12 bases lay between the germline ends. The germline CDR1 and CDR2 sequences are SNHLY and FYNNEI. This CDR3 has 15 residues. The CDR3 DNA sequence: TGTGCCAGCAGTGAAATGAGGGCGCCTACAGATACGCAGTATTTT. This sequence encodes CASSEMRAPTDTQYF.

The rearrangement uses TRBV28 and TRBJ2-7; TRBD1 aligns across 8 bases. The junction had 6 bases not matched to a gene; V was cut back by 6 bases and J by 2 bases. The CDR3 contains 14 residues. Germline CDR1 reads MDHEN; CDR2 reads SYDVKM. The DNA for the CDR3 is TGTGCCAGCAGGGGGACAGGAGATCCCTACGAGCAGTACTTC. Encoded protein: CASRGTGDPYEQYF.

The chain joins TRBV28 to TRBJ2-5; the match to TRBD2 covers 12 bases. Losses at the gene ends were 8 bases for V and 5 bases for J; bases not matched to a gene: 6. Germline assignment: CDR1 MDHEN and CDR2 SYDVKM. The CDR3 spans 14 residues. This CDR3 is CASGLAGKLETQYF. In nucleotides, the CDR3 is TGTGCCAGCGGACTAGCGGGGAAATTGGAGACCCAGTACTTC.

This clone was observed once. V is TRBV6-5 and J is TRBJ1-4, with a tentative D call TRBD1 (5 bases). The CDR3 is 13 amino acids. Trimming shortened V by 2 bases and J by 10 bases, and 11 bases separated the two germline ends. CDR1 is MNHEY, CDR2 SVGAGI, per germline. The CDR3 region is CASSYRTGGKLFF. In DNA form, the CDR3 reads TGTGCCAGCAGTTACCGGACCGGGGGAAAACTGTTTTTT.

As DNA, the CDR3 is TGTGCCAGCAGCTTGGACTTAGCGGGATTCGCCGAGCAGTACTTC. Amino acid sequence: CASSLDLAGFAEQYF. The V call is TRBV7-2, the J call TRBJ2-7; 8 bases align to TRBD2. CDR3 length: 15 residues. Trimming took 3 bases from V and 6 from J; bases not matched to a gene: 10. Germline assignment: CDR1 SGHTA and CDR2 FQGNSA.

The J gene is TRBJ2-7, the V gene TRBV19; possibly TRBD2 for D (5 bases). The germline gives CDR1 LNHDA, CDR2 SQIVND (reference sequence). This CDR3 spans 14 amino acids. V was cut by 3 bases and J by 7 bases, with 16 bases left in between. CDR3 nucleotides: TGTGCCAGTAGTATGGCCCTGGAACCGGGGGAGCAGTACTTC. The encoded protein is CASSMALEPGEQYF. Drawing the rest from reference TRBV19 and TRBJ2-7, the complete variable domain is DGGITQSPKYLFRKEGQNVTLSCEQNLNHDAMYWYRQDPGQGLRLIYYSQIVNDFQKGDIAEGYSVSREKKESFPLTVTSAQKNPTAFYLCASSMALEPGEQYFGPGTRLTVT.

The rearrangement links TRBV7-9 to TRBJ2-5; D gene ambiguous. Germline CDR1 and CDR2: SEHNR and FQNEAQ (reference sequence). This CDR3 has 12 residues. Trimming removed 2 bases from V and 5 bases from J, with 6 bases in between. The CDR3 spells CASSLTLETQYF. The CDR3, as DNA: TGTGCCAGCAGCTTAACTCTGGAGACCCAGTACTTC.

The chain has TRBV5-4 and TRBJ2-3, with 9 bases lining up with TRBD1. Per the germline V gene, CDR1 is SGHNT and CDR2 is YYREEE (reference sequence). J lost 1 base, V lost 4 bases, and 7 bases had no gene match. The CDR3 loop spans 16 amino acids. The CDR3 region is CASSPTGGLGTDTQYF. The CDR3 bases are TGTGCCAGCAGCCCTACAGGGGGCCTTGGCACAGATACGCAGTATTTT.

The chain is built from TRBV4-1 and TRBJ2-5, with no clear D. The germline V gene encodes CDR1 MGHRA and CDR2 YSYEKL. The CDR3 has 13 residues. Deletions cut 4 bases from V and 5 bases from J, with 11 bases between. CDR3 region: CASSPVRFETQYF. In DNA form, the CDR3 reads TGCGCCAGCAGCCCGGTTCGATTCGAGACCCAGTACTTC.

The J gene is TRBJ2-1, the V gene TRBV19, with TRBD2 matching 7 bases. CDR1 and CDR2 (germline): LNHDA, SQIVND (reference sequence). V dropped 8 bases and J dropped 6; count of bases not matched to a gene: 7. This CDR3 region has 13 residues. CDR3: CASDGGRGNEQFF. The CDR3 bases are TGTGCCAGTGATGGGGGGAGGGGCAATGAGCAGTTCTTC.

As DNA, the CDR3 is TGTGCCTGGAGGGAGGGGACAGGGGGCCACGAGCAGTACTTC. Its translation is CAWREGTGGHEQYF. This chain connects TRBV30 to TRBJ2-7; the match to TRBD1 covers 12 bases. The CDR3 totals 14 residues. Trimming cost V 3 bases and J 5 bases; bases outside gene matches: 5. Germline lookup yields CDR1 GTSNPN and CDR2 SVGIG (reference sequence).

This chain links TRBV29-1 with TRBJ1-2; unclear D gene. The CDR3 is 12 amino acids. Germline lookup yields CDR1 SQVTM and CDR2 ANQGSEA. Deletions cut 4 bases from V and 5 bases from J, with 11 bases between. The CDR3 DNA follows: TGCAGCGTTGCCGGGGATCGGTATGGCTACACCTTC. This sequence encodes CSVAGDRYGYTF.

With regard to this clone: A junction end diverges from the germline sequence, so it may reflect a read error. This rearrangement joins TRBV7-7 to TRBJ2-3; a weak D match, TRBD1 (5 bases). The CDR3 length is 16 residues. The V gene's germline CDR1 is SSHAT and CDR2 FNYEAQ (reference sequence). CDR3 in DNA: TGTGCTAGCAGCCAAGGGGTCGGCATTAGCACAGATACGCAGTATTTT. As protein: CASSQGVGISTDTQYF.

The V call is TRBV27, the J call TRBJ2-5; weak D call: TRBD2 (5 bases). The J call is uncertain, as TRBJ2-7 better fits the DNA end. The CDR3 has 16 residues. CDR1 is MNHEY, CDR2 SMNVEV, per germline (reference sequence). CDR3: CASSFGPTFTAVEQYF. The CDR3 nucleotides read TGTGCCAGCAGTTTTGGACCGACCTTCACAGCGGTCGAGCAGTACTTC.

This chain connects TRBV12-2 to TRBJ1-2. TRBV12-2 is described as a pseudogene. The CDR3 consists of 12 residues. The CDR3, as DNA: TGTGCAAGTCGCTCGACCGGAGGGGGCTACACCTTC. This gives the protein CASRSTGGGYTF.

V is TRBV4-3 and J is TRBJ2-2; TRBD2 agrees at 10 bases. The V segment lost 4 bases and the J segment 5 bases; nucleotides outside the gene matches: 4. The CDR3 sequence is 15 residues long. Germline-derived CDR1 and CDR2 are LGHNA and YSLEER. Here the CDR3 reads CASSPSGRGTGELFF. The CDR3 nucleotides read TGCGCCAGCAGCCCTAGCGGGAGAGGTACCGGGGAGCTGTTTTTT.

V is TRBV27 and J is TRBJ2-1, with D maybe TRBD2 (5 bases). In germline, CDR1 is MNHEY, CDR2 SMNVEV (reference sequence). The CDR3 extends over 14 amino acids. V was pared by 7 bases and J by 1 base, with 11 bases between. The CDR3 spells CASTLDFSYNEQFF. Written as DNA, the CDR3 is TGTGCCAGCACCTTGGACTTTTCCTACAATGAGCAGTTCTTC.

This chain links TRBV9 with TRBJ2-1; 10 bases line up with TRBD2. CDR3 size: 16 residues. Germline V gene sequence: CDR1 SGDLS, CDR2 YYNGEE. V lost 3 bases to trimming and J lost 3 bases; unmatched junction nucleotides: 6. CDR3 nucleotides: TGTGCCAGCAGCGCCCTAGCGGGAGATAGCTACAATGAGCAGTTCTTC. Translation: CASSALAGDSYNEQFF.

V gene TRBV5-6 combines with J gene TRBJ2-3; TRBD2 matches at 11 bases. Germline trimming cut 5 bases from V and 2 bases from J; bases unmatched to any gene: 7. Per the germline V gene, CDR1 is SGHDT and CDR2 is YYEEEE. There are 16 residues in the CDR3. The CDR3, as DNA: TGTGCCAGCAGGGATGGACTAGCGGGTTACACAGATACGCAGTATTTT. Its protein is CASRDGLAGYTDTQYF.

CDR3 in amino acids: CASSPWTSGIRAYNEQFF. The CDR3 DNA reads TGCGCCAGCAGCCCCTGGACTAGCGGGATCAGGGCCTACAATGAGCAGTTCTTC. This rearrangement joins TRBV5-1 to TRBJ2-1; 12 bases line up with TRBD2. The germline gives CDR1 SGHRS, CDR2 YFSETQ. The CDR3 length is 18 residues. V gave up 4 bases and J gave up 2 bases; unmatched junction bases: 10. Combining the CDR3 with reference TRBV5-1 and TRBJ2-1 gives the whole variable domain KAGVTQTPRYLIKTRGQQVTLSCSPISGHRSVSWYQQTPGQGLQFLFEYFSETQRNKGNFPGRFSGRQFSNSRSEMNVSTLELGDSALYLCASSPWTSGIRAYNEQFFGPGTRLTVL.

The chain couples TRBV25-1 to TRBJ1-4; D is possibly TRBD1 (6 bases). The germline CDR1 and CDR2 sequences are MGHDK and SYGVNS. V was shortened by 3 bases and J by 3 bases, with 14 bases between the two germline ends. This CDR3 is 16 amino acids long. For the CDR3, the DNA is TGTGCCAGCAGTGACCGACCCGGACAGCCTAATGAAAAACTGTTTTTT. Protein: CASSDRPGQPNEKLFF.